This TCR beta chain came from a study of CD8+ T cells in alopecia areata. The J segment lost 4 bases and the V segment lost 0 bases, leaving 7 bases of the junction unmatched. The CDR3 consists of 17 residues. The germline CDR1 and CDR2 sequences are SEHNR and FQNEAQ (reference sequence). The authors extracted RNA and reverse transcribed it into cDNA as the sequencing template. Assay used: immunoSEQ multiplex PCR; TCRdb lists only in-frame clones, some missing. The table includes 120,000 or so clones, about 60% detected once. This receptor was obtained from a human donor in good health. The chain combines TRBV7-9 with TRBJ2-2; 8 positions agree with TRBD2. The sequenced material came from CD4+ T cells sorted from blood. CDR3 sequence (DNA): TGTGCCAGCAGCTTAGCTGGAGCGGGGGCCCGCACCGGGGAGCTGTTTTTT. Protein product: CASSLAGAGARTGELFF.